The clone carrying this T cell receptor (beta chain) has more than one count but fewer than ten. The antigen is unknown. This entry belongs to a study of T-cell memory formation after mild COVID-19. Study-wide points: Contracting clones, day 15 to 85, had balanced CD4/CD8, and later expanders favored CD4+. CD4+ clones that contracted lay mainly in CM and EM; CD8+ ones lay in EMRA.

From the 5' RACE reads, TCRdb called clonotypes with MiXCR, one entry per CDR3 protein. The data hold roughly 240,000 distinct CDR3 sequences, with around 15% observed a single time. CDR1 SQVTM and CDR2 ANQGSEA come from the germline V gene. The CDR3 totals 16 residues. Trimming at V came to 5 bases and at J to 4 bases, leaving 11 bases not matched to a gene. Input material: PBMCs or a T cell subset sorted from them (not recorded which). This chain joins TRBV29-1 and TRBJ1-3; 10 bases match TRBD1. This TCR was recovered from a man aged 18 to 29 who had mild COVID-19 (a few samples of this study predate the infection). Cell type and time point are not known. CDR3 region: CSVNRDRGLGGNTIYF. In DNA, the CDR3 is TGCAGCGTTAACCGGGACAGGGGCCTGGGAGGAAACACCATATATTTT.